This passage covers 16 T cell receptor beta chains from one sample sequenced in a study of control samples from healthy donors and cancer patients (dated by TCRdb to 2020 to 2022). The library was made by the immunoSEQ multiplex PCR assay. Entries here come from immuneACCESS through TCRdb and include only in-frame sequences with V and J called. Some clones fail to appear in such tables; in the studies checked, an unresolved V gene covers under half of the shortfall, and the cause of the remainder is unknown. Across this sample there are around 100,000 clones, with more than 85% seen only once. In total, the top ten clones hold about 20% of the sample. The sequencing sample was made of blood. These receptors came from a woman between 45 and 65 years old in good health.

This clone was seen a few times. The V gene is TRBV6-5, the J gene TRBJ1-5; 9 bases agree with TRBD1. With V trimmed by 2 bases and J by 6 bases, 5 bases remained unmatched. The germline V gene encodes CDR1 MNHEY and CDR2 SVGAGI. CDR3 length: 15 residues. The DNA for the CDR3 is TGTGCCAGCAGTTACGCTCCGACAGGGGGTCAGCCCCAGCATTTT. Its protein product is CASSYAPTGGQPQHF.

V and J are TRBV7-2 and TRBJ1-1; D remains ambiguous. CDR1 is SGHTA, CDR2 FQGNSA, per germline. The V gene lost 0 bases and the J gene lost 5 bases, with 7 bases spanning the gap. The CDR3 runs to 13 residues. CDR3 amino acids: CASSLASSTEAFF. In nucleotides, the CDR3 is TGTGCCAGCAGCTTAGCTTCCTCGACTGAAGCTTTCTTT.

This clone was seen just once. The chain links TRBV5-6 to TRBJ2-7, with D tentatively TRBD1 (7 bases). CDR3 size: 16 residues. Germline V gives CDR1 SGHDT, CDR2 YYEEEE. V was clipped by 1 base and J by 12 bases, with 26 bases between them. In DNA, the CDR3 is TGTGCCAGCAGCTTGTTTACAGGGGAGGAGTACGGGAGTCGGTACTTC. This translates into CASSLFTGEEYGSRYF.

The V gene is TRBV9, the J gene TRBJ1-5, with unresolved D. The CDR3 runs 13 residues. The germline V gene encodes CDR1 SGDLS and CDR2 YYNGEE. Trimming took 0 bases from V and 3 from J, leaving 4 bases between them. CDR3 sequence: CASSVGPNQPQHF. The CDR3, as DNA: TGTGCCAGCAGCGTAGGGCCCAATCAGCCCCAGCATTTT.

This chain uses TRBV7-8 with TRBJ2-1; the D gene is possibly TRBD1 (5 bases). V lost 1 base and J 6 bases, leaving 10 bases between the germline ends. Germline V lookup: CDR1 SGHVS, CDR2 FQNEAQ. CDR3 length: 14 residues. For the CDR3, the DNA is TGTGCCAGCAGCTTAGTACAGGCGGCCAATGAGCAGTTCTTC. Protein product: CASSLVQAANEQFF.

V is TRBV18 and J is TRBJ2-7; D call uncertain. Trimming shortened V by 4 bases and J by 2 bases, and 15 bases separated the two germline ends. Germline CDR1 reads KGHSH; CDR2 reads LQKENI. The CDR3 covers 15 residues. The CDR3, as DNA: TGTGCCAGCTCACACCTAACGACAAAGCCCTACGAGCAGTACGTC. It codes for CASSHLTTKPYEQYV.

This chain connects TRBV19 to TRBJ1-5; D may be TRBD1 (5 bases). The CDR3 totals 15 residues. With 4 bases removed from V and 2 bases from J, the gap between germline ends came to 12 bases. Looked up from germline, CDR1 is LNHDA and CDR2 is SQIVND (reference sequence). The CDR3 region is CASSRDQGGNQPQHF. The CDR3 DNA reads as TGTGCCAGTAGTAGAGACCAGGGAGGCAATCAGCCCCAGCATTTT. Using reference TRBV19 and TRBJ1-5 for the parts outside the CDR3, the full variable domain is DGGITQSPKYLFRKEGQNVTLSCEQNLNHDAMYWYRQDPGQGLRLIYYSQIVNDFQKGDIAEGYSVSREKKESFPLTVTSAQKNPTAFYLCASSRDQGGNQPQHFGDGTRLSIL.

V and J are TRBV7-9 and TRBJ1-1; D perhaps matches TRBD1 (5 bases). The CDR3 sequence is 13 residues long. The V end lost 6 bases, the J end lost 3 bases, and 11 bases lay between the germline ends. CDR1 SEHNR and CDR2 FQNEAQ come from the germline V gene (reference sequence). The CDR3 here is CASSPMGDTEAFF. The CDR3, as DNA: TGTGCCAGCAGTCCTATGGGGGACACTGAAGCTTTCTTT.

The chain combines TRBV13 with TRBJ2-4; D could derive from TRBD1 or TRBD2 (5 bases each). Germline V gene data show CDR1 as PRHDT and CDR2 as FYEKMQ (reference sequence). Between the trimmed V and J ends, which lost 4 bases and 6 bases, there was a span of 16 bases. The CDR3 loop spans 15 amino acids. Written as DNA, the CDR3 is TGTGCCAGCAGCTCCCCACGTGAGAGGGGAAACATTCAGTACTTC. Translating it yields CASSSPRERGNIQYF.

This chain joins TRBV27 and TRBJ2-1; possible D gene TRBD1, 6 bases. This CDR3 region has 13 residues. The germline CDR1 and CDR2 sequences are MNHEY and SMNVEV (reference sequence). The V end lost 3 bases, the J end lost 8 bases, and 11 bases lay between the germline ends. The CDR3: CASSFRGGHEQFF. The CDR3 DNA reads as TGTGCCAGCAGTTTCAGGGGTGGGCATGAGCAGTTCTTC.

The chain joins TRBV6-5 to TRBJ1-2; the D gene is possibly TRBD1 (6 bases). V was clipped by 3 bases and J by 5 bases, with 19 bases between them. Germline V gives CDR1 MNHEY, CDR2 SVGAGI. This CDR3 is built from 16 residues. The CDR3 sequence: CASSYGDGGRRYGYTF. In DNA form, the CDR3 reads TGTGCCAGCAGTTATGGGGACGGGGGGCGCAGATATGGCTACACCTTC.

The chain recombines TRBV5-1 with TRBJ1-3; 8 bases match TRBD1. The junction had 4 bases not matched to a gene; V was cut back by 0 bases and J by 2 bases. The CDR3 is 16 amino acids. The germline CDR1 and CDR2 sequences are SGHRS and YFSETQ. As DNA, the CDR3 is TGCGCCAGCAGCTTGGATCAGGGGGCGCCTGGAAACACCATATATTTT. This gives the protein CASSLDQGAPGNTIYF.

The gene calls are TRBV19 and TRBJ2-3; possible D gene TRBD2, 5 bases. The germline V gene encodes CDR1 LNHDA and CDR2 SQIVND (reference sequence). Trimming stripped 3 bases from V and 0 bases from J, with 10 bases between. The CDR3 length is 15 residues. In nucleotides, the CDR3 is TGTGCCAGTAGTATTCGGCGGGTAAGCACAGATACGCAGTATTTT. This translates into CASSIRRVSTDTQYF.

This clone has a single count. CDR3 DNA sequence: TGTGCCACCAGCAGACAGACCCTTTCTGGAAACACCATATATTTT. Its translation: CATSRQTLSGNTIYF. V and J are TRBV15 and TRBJ1-3, with D hard to call. Germline CDR1 reads LNHNV; CDR2 reads YYDKDF (reference sequence). The CDR3 contains 15 residues. V lost 2 bases and J 1 base, leaving 9 bases between the germline ends.

The CDR3 DNA sequence: TGTGCCAGCTCGGGACTTGTTTTGGGTAACACCATATATTTT. Residues: CASSGLVLGNTIYF. This chain connects TRBV9 to TRBJ1-3, with a weak D call TRBD1 (5 bases). The CDR3 totals 14 residues. Per the germline V gene, CDR1 is SGDLS and CDR2 is YYNGEE. V was clipped by 7 bases and J by 7 bases, with 18 bases between them.

This chain uses TRBV5-4 with TRBJ1-2, with a tentative D call TRBD1 (5 bases). The CDR3 has 15 residues. The V gene's germline CDR1 is SGHNT and CDR2 YYREEE (reference sequence). V was shortened by 4 bases and J by 8 bases, with 21 bases between the two germline ends. Here the CDR3 reads CASSGLSGGWNGYTF. The CDR3 nucleotides are TGTGCCAGCAGCGGGCTCAGCGGGGGATGGAACGGCTACACCTTC.